A single sample is the source of the 8 T cell receptor beta chains below, sequenced in a study (dated by TCRdb to the mid-2010s). Receptors were amplified or captured by 5' RACE. Instrument used: Illumina MiSeq. In TCRdb, the public reads were trimmed at Q25 with fastp and aligned with MiXCR, with productive beta chains retained. Each CDR3 protein gets just one entry, which takes the most common genes and DNA from the rows behind it. The sample records some 62,000 distinct CDR3 sequences, about 20% of which are singletons. Of the sample, about 3% is held by the ten largest clones. Sequencing was carried out using memory CD4+ T cells sorted from a lymph node. Sample cell subset or site, as interpreted from the label and publication: memory CD4+ T cells, CD4+CD45RO+CD25-. These receptors all come from a female donor with breast cancer.

In the case of this clonotype: The junction departs from germline at one end; a sequencing error may be responsible. V and J are TRBV7-6 and TRBJ2-7; 7 bases map to TRBD1. The CDR3 consists of 12 residues. Germline V gene data show CDR1 as SGHVS and CDR2 as FNYEAQ. The DNA for the CDR3 is TGTGCCAGCGGCTTAGAGGGGGCAAGGCAGTACTTC. Its protein product is CASGLEGARQYF.

This clonotype was observed a handful of times. This chain connects TRBV24-1 to TRBJ1-4, with 7 nucleotides matching TRBD1. CDR3 size: 13 residues. Germline loops: CDR1 KGHDR, CDR2 SFDVKD. V dropped 9 bases and J dropped 6; count of bases not matched to a gene: 6. CDR3 sequence: CATGGGADEKLFF. The CDR3, as DNA: TGTGCCACCGGAGGGGGCGCTGATGAAAAACTGTTTTTT.

The V gene is TRBV30, the J gene TRBJ1-2; 12 bases are shared with TRBD1. V lost 0 bases and J lost 6; bases outside the gene matches: 8. From germline, CDR1 is GTSNPN and CDR2 SVGIG (reference sequence). The CDR3 consists of 16 residues. CDR3: CAWSVLFGTGGDGYTF. CDR3 bases: TGTGCCTGGAGTGTATTGTTCGGGACAGGGGGCGATGGCTACACCTTC.

This chain joins TRBV5-1 and TRBJ2-6, with TRBD1 matching over 8 bases. This CDR3 is 16 amino acids long. The V gene's germline CDR1 is SGHRS and CDR2 YFSETQ. V trimming: 0 bases; J trimming: 4 bases; junction bases outside the gene matches: 3. The CDR3 DNA follows: TGCGCCAGCAGCTTGGACAGGGGGAGCGGGGCCAACGTCCTGACTTTC. Its translation is CASSLDRGSGANVLTF.

This chain links TRBV7-2 with TRBJ1-1, with 7 bases identical to TRBD1. Per the germline V gene, CDR1 is SGHTA and CDR2 is FQGNSA. The CDR3 consists of 15 residues. With V trimmed by 6 bases and J by 1 base, 8 bases remained unmatched. CDR3 sequence (DNA): TGTGCCAGCAGTCCTCGACAGGGCAGGAACACTGAAGCTTTCTTT. It is translated as CASSPRQGRNTEAFF.

The chain uses TRBV7-9 and TRBJ2-5; TRBD2 matches 7 bases. Trimming took 5 bases from V and 4 from J; bases not matched to a gene: 10. CDR1 is SEHNR, CDR2 FQNEAQ, per germline (reference sequence). CDR3 length: 15 amino acids. CDR3 in amino acids: CASSPSLGGLETQYF. The CDR3 DNA reads TGTGCCAGCAGCCCGTCCCTCGGGGGGTTAGAGACCCAGTACTTC.

This clonotype was detected only a few times. The V gene is TRBV20-1, the J gene TRBJ1-5, with TRBD1 matching 7 bases. Trimming at V came to 6 bases and at J to 6 bases, leaving 5 bases not matched to a gene. This CDR3 has 12 amino acids. CDR1 is DFQATT and CDR2 is SNEGSKA in the germline V gene (reference sequence). DNA for the CDR3: TGCAGTGCCTTGTACAGGGGTCAGCCCCAGCATTTT. Translated: CSALYRGQPQHF.

CDR3 region: CAIGVEQYF. Here the CDR3 DNA reads TGTGCCATTGGCGTGGAGCAGTACTTC. The gene calls are TRBV7-2 and TRBJ2-7; D unclear. The germline V and J ends were trimmed by 10 bases and 7 bases, with 8 bases remaining between them. Germline CDR1 reads SGHTA; CDR2 reads FQGNSA. The CDR3 consists of 9 residues.